The entry that follows covers one T cell receptor (beta chain) sequence. This sample was taken from a study of blood T cell repertoires in COVID-19. Only in-frame clones appear in the TCRdb table, and some are missing; sequencing was by immunoSEQ multiplex PCR. The table shows 240,000 or so clones, with about three quarters occurring only once. The sequencing input was peripheral blood. The sequence was collected from a woman over 75 with acute or convalescent COVID-19.

In nucleotides, the CDR3 is TGCAGCGTCTGCCTCCTCGGGACAACCTACAATGAGCAGTTCTTC. Amino acid sequence: CSVCLLGTTYNEQFF. The J gene is TRBJ2-1, the V gene TRBV29-1; possible D gene TRBD1, 6 bases. V lost 6 bases, J lost 2 bases, and 17 bases lay in between. Germline CDR1 and CDR2: SQVTM and ANQGSEA. The CDR3 runs to 15 residues.